The rows below give T cell receptor beta chains drawn from one sample of a study of cytotoxic CD8 clonotypes in ibrutinib-treated CLL. Repertoires were generated with immunoSEQ multiplex PCR, while TCRdb's copy carries only in-frame clones and drops some. The sample consists of hundreds of thousands of clones, more than 65% of them appearing once. Sample: PBMCs, taken after 12 months of ibrutinib treatment. These receptor sequences come from a human donor with chronic lymphocytic leukemia. Each CDR3 is given with its conserved first and last residue. Clone size is shown for a subset of rows, as once, few, many or a class of expanded clone.

cdr3_aa v_call clone_size
CASSHTAGGSLAYEQYF TRBV4-1 NA
CASSVGTTYNEQFF TRBV9 NA
CASSHSVSGSEQYF TRBV27 NA
CASRTGTASYNEQFF TRBV6-1 NA
CASTSGNTEAFF TRBV25-1 NA
CASSPGERGYTF TRBV7-9 NA
CASRRWGPTGELFF TRBV27 many
CASSTGGSIYEQYF TRBV6-1 few
CASSLYGTAEKLFF TRBV28 NA
CASSQPQRGEQFF TRBV28 NA
CASSRTGGASTGELFF TRBV5-1 NA
CASSLVGQNNSPLHF TRBV7-6 NA
CASSQPPAGLSTDTQYF TRBV11-1 NA
CATSTPGAQGYTF TRBV15 NA
CASKEGLIEKLFF TRBV25-1 NA
CASSPLTGAGTEAFF TRBV4-1 NA
CASSKLVKRVEETQYF TRBV21-1 few
CASSPREGANEQFF TRBV6-5 NA
CASSPQRPLYGYTF TRBV18 few
CASRRTSQAYEQYF TRBV6-4 NA
CASSIGGTGLEKLFF TRBV9 NA
CASSPPLDRSENTIYF TRBV9 NA
CASSRTGGKTEAFF TRBV4-2 many
CASSYFWAEGYTF TRBV6-5 NA